Listed here are 6 T cell receptor beta chains from one sample, sequenced in a study of CD4 T cells in relation to SARS-CoV-2 and coronaviruses. Unexposed donor CD4+ T cells date from about 2011-2019, before the COVID-19 pandemic. The data were produced by immunoSEQ multiplex PCR, yet TCRdb's version contains in-frame clones alone and is incomplete. This table has roughly 68,000 clones, 85% to 95% appearing once. Sequences were obtained from naive CD4+ T cells from PBMCs. The subset here: naive CD4+ T cells isolated by negative enrichment. These TCRs come from a human donor in good health.

CDR3 DNA: TGTGCCAGCAGCCCACGGACTAGCGGGGGGGAGGCGACCCAGTACTTC. It specifies CASSPRTSGGEATQYF. This rearrangement joins TRBV5-4 to TRBJ2-5; 15 positions match TRBD2. Germline CDR1 is SGHNT and CDR2 is YYREEE (reference sequence). Trimming took 4 bases from V and 7 from J; bases not matched to a gene: 8. The CDR3 spans 16 residues.

J is TRBJ2-5 and V is TRBV12-3 or TRBV12-4; maybe TRBD1 (5 bases). Trimming shortened V by 3 bases and J by 0 bases, and 5 bases separated the two germline ends. There are 13 residues in the CDR3. DNA of the CDR3: TGTGCCAGCAGTTTCAGGGACCAAGAGACCCAGTACTTC. This codes for CASSFRDQETQYF.

The chain uses TRBV2 and TRBJ1-2; TRBD1 is a possible D gene (5 bases). In germline, CDR1 is SNHLY, CDR2 FYNNEI. The CDR3 has 16 residues. With 0 bases removed from V and 8 bases from J, the gap between germline ends came to 19 bases. As DNA, the CDR3 is TGTGCCAGCAGTGAAGCGCAAGGGGCGACAACATGGGGCTACACCTTC. Its protein product is CASSEAQGATTWGYTF.

The chain combines TRBV18 with TRBJ2-7; 12 nucleotides agree with TRBD1. The CDR3 has 14 amino acids. The germline V gene has CDR1 KGHSH and CDR2 LQKENI. The J segment lost 5 bases and the V segment lost 2 bases, leaving 1 base of the junction unmatched. The CDR3, as DNA: TGTGCCAGCTCACCAGGGGACAGGGGGCACGAGCAGTACTTC. It yields the protein CASSPGDRGHEQYF.

The J gene is TRBJ2-1, the V gene TRBV19; 8 nucleotides agree with TRBD2. The CDR3 is 15 amino acids. Trimming removed 6 bases from V and 0 bases from J; junction bases left unmatched: 4. The germline CDR1 and CDR2 sequences are LNHDA and SQIVND (reference sequence). For the CDR3, the DNA is TGTGCCAGTAGACTCAGCGGGAGCTCCTACAATGAGCAGTTCTTC. Amino acids: CASRLSGSSYNEQFF.

The rearrangement links TRBV5-1 to TRBJ2-7, with D possibly TRBD2 on 6 matching bases. The CDR3 is made up of 15 amino acids. Germline loops: CDR1 SGHRS, CDR2 YFSETQ. Trimming cost V 4 bases and J 0 bases, with 14 bases left between them. The CDR3 region has the DNA TGCGCCAGCAGCCCGGGACTGCCAAGCTCCTACGAGCAGTACTTC. Its translation: CASSPGLPSSYEQYF.